This record looks at one T cell receptor (beta chain) sequence and its context. TCRdb's table, derived via immunoSEQ multiplex PCR, lists solely in-frame clones and lacks some. Of about 240,000 clones listed, roughly four fifths are singletons. The sample belongs to a study of blood T cell repertoires in COVID-19. Study background: From T cells, B-cell-depleted T cells, or PBMCs came the material, which was cDNA or gDNA.

Trimming removed 4 bases from V and 7 bases from J; junction bases left unmatched: 11. CDR3 size: 15 residues. Germline V gene lookup returns CDR1 GTSNPN and CDR2 SVGIG (reference sequence). The receptor was isolated from a woman in her seventies with acute or convalescent COVID-19. The sequenced material came from peripheral blood. J is TRBJ2-3 and V is TRBV30; 10 nucleotides match TRBD2. CDR3 sequence reads: CAWTLAGARGNTQYF. For the CDR3, the DNA is TGTGCCTGGACTCTAGCGGGGGCTCGGGGAAATACGCAGTATTTT.